The clone carrying this TCR beta chain was detected only a few times. What it recognizes is unknown. This record belongs to a study of T-cell reconstitution after alpha-beta-depleted transplantation in children. Study-level results: T-cell numbers and diversity, one year after transplant, stemmed largely from T cells that were newly produced. Alpha-beta T cells about two months after transplant reportedly derived from several hundred expanded graft clones. Surviving recipient cells, namely T cells and thymic progenitors, were the source of high day-60 TCRbeta diversity in some patients.

TCRbeta library construction was performed incorporating unique molecular identifiers. TCRdb reanalysed the PCR reads using MiXCR and keeps one entry per CDR3 protein. This table has 250,000 to 300,000 distinct CDR3 sequences, around 7.3% appearing once. This CDR3 is built from 15 residues. In germline, CDR1 is DFQATT, CDR2 SNEGSKA (reference sequence). V was clipped by 0 bases and J by 6 bases; unmatched bases: 10. The sequencing here drew on peripheral blood, taken 360 days after TCRalphabeta/CD19-depleted stem cell transplant. This chain connects TRBV20-1 to TRBJ2-7; TRBD1 aligns across 8 bases. The clonotype comes from a female patient aged 2-9 years who had a stem cell transplant for Fanconi anemia, so the T cells may come from the graft donor. CDR3 loop: CSARDQGATIREQYF. The DNA for the CDR3 is TGCAGTGCTAGAGATCAGGGGGCCACCATCCGCGAGCAGTACTTC.